The source of this TCR beta chain is a study of cytotoxic CD8 clonotypes in ibrutinib-treated CLL. CDR3 length equals 15 residues. Unmatched junction bases numbered 14, after V lost 4 bases and J lost 10 bases. Germline loops: CDR1 SGDLS, CDR2 YYNGEE. Libraries were prepared by immunoSEQ multiplex PCR; TCRdb keeps only in-frame clonotypes and omits some of them. The repertoire has roughly 56,000 clones, approximately 71% of them found once; the top ten carry around two fifths. The sequence was obtained from a human donor with chronic lymphocytic leukemia. The rearrangement uses TRBV9 and TRBJ2-1; 7 nucleotides align to TRBD1. Sequences were derived from PBMCs, sampled after 12 months of ibrutinib treatment. The CDR3 loop reads CASSPQPRTGGEQFF. The CDR3 DNA follows: TGTGCCAGCAGCCCCCAACCAAGGACAGGCGGCGAGCAGTTCTTC.